The entry below describes one TCR beta chain. The entry originates in a study of control samples from healthy donors and cancer patients. Measured with immunoSEQ multiplex PCR; TCRdb has only the in-frame clones, and not every one. The data hold fewer than 250,000 clones, with about 91% observed a single time. Germline loops: CDR1 KGHDR, CDR2 SFDVKD. Deletions cut 0 bases from V and 3 bases from J, with 10 bases between. CDR3 size: 15 residues. This clonotype was obtained from a man in his thirties or forties in good health. The J gene is TRBJ1-2, the V gene TRBV24-1; the D is unclear. Sequencing was carried out using blood. Here the CDR3 reads CATSDLDGNHYGYTF. In DNA form, the CDR3 reads TGTGCCACCAGTGATTTGGACGGGAACCACTATGGCTACACCTTC.